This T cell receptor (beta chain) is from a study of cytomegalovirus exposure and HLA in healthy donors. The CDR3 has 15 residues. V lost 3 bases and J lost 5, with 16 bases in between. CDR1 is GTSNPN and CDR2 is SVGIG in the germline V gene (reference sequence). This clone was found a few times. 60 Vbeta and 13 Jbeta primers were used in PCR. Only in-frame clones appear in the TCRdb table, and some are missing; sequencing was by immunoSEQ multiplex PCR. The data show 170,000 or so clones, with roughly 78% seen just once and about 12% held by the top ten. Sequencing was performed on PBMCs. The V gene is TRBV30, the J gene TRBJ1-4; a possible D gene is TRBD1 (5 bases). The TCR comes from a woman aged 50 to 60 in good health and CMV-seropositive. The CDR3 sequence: CAWSLGAGYNEKLFF. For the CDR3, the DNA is TGTGCCTGGAGCCTCGGGGCGGGGTACAATGAAAAACTGTTTTTT.